The 2 T cell receptor beta chains reported below all come from one sample, sequenced in a study of identical twins. TCRdb independently ran MiXCR on the 5' RACE reads; one entry per CDR3 protein. The repertoire includes 350,000 to 500,000 distinct CDR3 sequences, less than 20% of them detected once, and 9.5% to 15% sits in the top ten. The specimen sequenced was naive T cells sorted from blood. The origin of the receptors is a man over 45 in good health.

The DNA of the CDR3 is TGTGCCAGTAGTGTGGGGGACATCTACGAGCAGTACTTC. Its protein product is CASSVGDIYEQYF. The V gene is TRBV19, the J gene TRBJ2-7; weak D call: TRBD1 (6 bases). CDR3 size: 13 residues. CDR1 and CDR2 (germline): LNHDA, SQIVND (reference sequence). V was clipped by 5 bases and J by 3 bases, with 11 bases between them.

V usage is TRBV7-9 and J usage is TRBJ2-3, with TRBD2 identical over 11 bases. Per germline, CDR1 SEHNR and CDR2 FQNEAQ (reference sequence). This CDR3 comprises 17 residues. Trimming cost V 0 bases and J 4 bases; bases outside gene matches: 6. The CDR3 here is CASSLAGTSGVADTQYF. The DNA of the CDR3 is TGTGCCAGCAGCTTAGCAGGGACTAGCGGAGTCGCAGATACGCAGTATTTT.